This T cell receptor beta chain was observed in a study of cytomegalovirus exposure and HLA in healthy donors. The validation cohort, a group of under 150 subjects, included the donors and was separate from the approximately 660-subject first cohort. Study results and limitations: A few of the chains that were CMV-associated were confirmed in vitro to be specific for CMV antigens.

As concerns this clone: Its antigen is not known.

V lost 6 bases and J 8 bases, leaving 16 bases between the germline ends. Germline V gene data show CDR1 as MNHEY and CDR2 as SVGAGI. CDR3 length: 13 amino acids. The method was immunoSEQ multiplex PCR; TCRdb's version includes in-frame clones alone and lacks a portion of them. This table has 100,000 to 120,000 clones, 70% to 90% appearing once. The origin of this receptor is a woman under 30 in good health and CMV-seropositive. The chain uses TRBV6-5 and TRBJ1-2, with D maybe TRBD1 (5 bases). The sequenced sample was PBMCs. Written as DNA, the CDR3 is TGTGCCAGCAGCGACAGTGGGGCTGGAGGCTACACCTTC. This encodes CASSDSGAGGYTF.